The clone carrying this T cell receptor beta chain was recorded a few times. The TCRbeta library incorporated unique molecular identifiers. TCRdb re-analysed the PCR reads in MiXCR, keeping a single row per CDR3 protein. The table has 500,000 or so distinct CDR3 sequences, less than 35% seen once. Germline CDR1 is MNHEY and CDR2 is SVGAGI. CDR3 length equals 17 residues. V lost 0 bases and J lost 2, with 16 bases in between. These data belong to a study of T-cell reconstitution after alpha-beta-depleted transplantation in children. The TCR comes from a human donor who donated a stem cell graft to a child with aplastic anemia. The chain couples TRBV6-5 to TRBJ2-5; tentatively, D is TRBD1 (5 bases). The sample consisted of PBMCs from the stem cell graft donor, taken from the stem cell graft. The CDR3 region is CASSYSKRAGSQETQYF. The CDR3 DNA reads TGTGCCAGCAGTTACTCGAAGCGTGCAGGGTCGCAAGAGACCCAGTACTTC.